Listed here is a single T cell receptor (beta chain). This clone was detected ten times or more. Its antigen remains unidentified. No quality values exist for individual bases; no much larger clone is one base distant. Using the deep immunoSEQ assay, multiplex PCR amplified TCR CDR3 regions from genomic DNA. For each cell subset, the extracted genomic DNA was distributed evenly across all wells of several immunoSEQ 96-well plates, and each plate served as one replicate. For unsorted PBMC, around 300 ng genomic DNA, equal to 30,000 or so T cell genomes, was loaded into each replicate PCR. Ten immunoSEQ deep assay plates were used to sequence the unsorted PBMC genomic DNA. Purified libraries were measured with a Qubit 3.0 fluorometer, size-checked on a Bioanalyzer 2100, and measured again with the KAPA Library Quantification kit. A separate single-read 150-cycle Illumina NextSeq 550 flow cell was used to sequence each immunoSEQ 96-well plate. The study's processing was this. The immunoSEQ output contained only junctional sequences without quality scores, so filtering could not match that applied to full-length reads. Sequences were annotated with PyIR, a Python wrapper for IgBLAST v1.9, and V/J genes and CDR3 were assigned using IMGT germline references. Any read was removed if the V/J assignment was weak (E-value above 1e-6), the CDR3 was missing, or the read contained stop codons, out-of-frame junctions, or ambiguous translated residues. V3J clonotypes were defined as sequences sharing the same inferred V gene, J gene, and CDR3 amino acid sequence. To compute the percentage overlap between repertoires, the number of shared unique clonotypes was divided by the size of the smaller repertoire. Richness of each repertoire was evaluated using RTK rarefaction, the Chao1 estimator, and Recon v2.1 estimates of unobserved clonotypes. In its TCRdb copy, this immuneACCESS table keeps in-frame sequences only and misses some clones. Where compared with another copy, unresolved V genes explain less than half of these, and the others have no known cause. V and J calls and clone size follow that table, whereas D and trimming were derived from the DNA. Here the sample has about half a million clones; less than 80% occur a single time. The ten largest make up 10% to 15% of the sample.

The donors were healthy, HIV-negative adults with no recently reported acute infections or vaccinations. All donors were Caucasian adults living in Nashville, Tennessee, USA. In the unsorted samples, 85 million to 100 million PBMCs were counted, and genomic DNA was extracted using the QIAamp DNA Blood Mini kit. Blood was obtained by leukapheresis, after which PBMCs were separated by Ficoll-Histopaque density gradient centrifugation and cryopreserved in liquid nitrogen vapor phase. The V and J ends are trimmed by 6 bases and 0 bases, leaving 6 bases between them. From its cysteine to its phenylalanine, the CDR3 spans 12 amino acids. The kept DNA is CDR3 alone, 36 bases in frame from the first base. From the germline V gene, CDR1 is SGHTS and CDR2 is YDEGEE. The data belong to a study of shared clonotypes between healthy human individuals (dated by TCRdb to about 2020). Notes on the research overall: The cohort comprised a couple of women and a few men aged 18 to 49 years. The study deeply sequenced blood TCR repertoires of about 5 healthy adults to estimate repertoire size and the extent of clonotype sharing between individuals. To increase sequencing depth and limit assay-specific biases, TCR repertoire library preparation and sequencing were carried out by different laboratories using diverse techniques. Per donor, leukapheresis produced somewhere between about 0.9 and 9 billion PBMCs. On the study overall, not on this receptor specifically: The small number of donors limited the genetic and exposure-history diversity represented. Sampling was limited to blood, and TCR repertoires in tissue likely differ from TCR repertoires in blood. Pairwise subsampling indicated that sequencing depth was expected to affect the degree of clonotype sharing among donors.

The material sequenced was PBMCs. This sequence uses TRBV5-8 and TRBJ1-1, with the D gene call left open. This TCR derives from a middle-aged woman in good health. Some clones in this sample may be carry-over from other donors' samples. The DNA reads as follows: TGTGCCAGCATCACCTTGAACACTGAAGCTTTCTTT. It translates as CASITLNTEAFF.